This entry is about one T cell receptor (beta chain). The data were obtained in a study of T cells in Graves' hyperthyroidism and ophthalmopathy. There were TCR beta CDR3 regions amplified from RNA transcripts. TCR CDR3 underwent first-round RT-PCR with the HTBI primer set. TCRdb itself ran the multiplex PCR reads through MiXCR, one entry per CDR3 protein. The table lists fewer than 700,000 distinct CDR3 sequences, 17% of them singletons, with 17% in the top ten. Per the germline V gene, CDR1 is SGHKS and CDR2 is YYEKEE (reference sequence). This CDR3 is built from 14 residues. Trimming shortened V by 1 base and J by 4 bases, and 12 bases separated the two germline ends.

This receptor was identified in a young woman with Graves' ophthalmopathy. The sequenced sample consisted of blood. V and J are TRBV5-5 and TRBJ2-7, with D unclear. Written as DNA, the CDR3 is TGTGCCAGCAGCTTGAGGGCAGGACCTTACGAGCAGTACTTC. Encoded protein: CASSLRAGPYEQYF.